These 22 T cell receptor beta chains were all obtained from the same sample, sequenced in a study of blood T cell repertoires in COVID-19. TCRdb's table, derived via immunoSEQ multiplex PCR, lists solely in-frame clones and lacks some. This table holds 250,000 or so clones, roughly 84% found once. The sample taken for sequencing was peripheral blood. The receptors come from a woman aged 35 to 49 who had recovered from COVID-19.

The table lists this clone with a count of one. The genes are TRBV5-5 and TRBJ1-1, with D perhaps TRBD1 (6 bases). The CDR3 runs to 14 residues. The V gene's germline CDR1 is SGHKS and CDR2 YYEKEE (reference sequence). Trimming shortened V by 2 bases and J by 3 bases, and 11 bases separated the two germline ends. In DNA, the CDR3 is TGTGCCAGCAGCTTTCGGGGGGCCGACACTGAAGCTTTCTTT. As protein: CASSFRGADTEAFF.

This clone has only one observation. The chain is built from TRBV27 and TRBJ2-7, with TRBD2 matching over 16 bases. This CDR3 has 16 amino acids. Germline trimming cut 6 bases from V and 2 bases from J; bases unmatched to any gene: 4. The germline gives CDR1 MNHEY, CDR2 SMNVEV (reference sequence). For the CDR3, the DNA is TGTGCCAGCAGCTACGGGACTAGCGGGGGGGCCTACGAGCAGTACTTC. It codes for CASSYGTSGGAYEQYF.

This chain uses TRBV18 with TRBJ1-3; 7 bases map to TRBD1. V lost 3 bases, J lost 0 bases, and 2 bases stayed unmatched. This CDR3 region has 15 residues. CDR1 KGHSH and CDR2 LQKENI come from the germline V gene. The CDR3 DNA sequence: TGTGCCAGCTCACCGGGACAGCTCTCTGGAAACACCATATATTTT. Amino acid sequence: CASSPGQLSGNTIYF.

The rearrangement joins TRBV5-1 to TRBJ1-1, with 7 bases identical to TRBD1. V lost 1 base to trimming and J lost 0 bases; unmatched junction nucleotides: 0. This CDR3 comprises 14 residues. Germline V gene data show CDR1 as SGHRS and CDR2 as YFSETQ. The CDR3: CASSLQGVNTEAFF. CDR3 nucleotides: TGCGCCAGCAGCTTGCAGGGGGTGAACACTGAAGCTTTCTTT.

The chain carries TRBV2 and TRBJ1-1, with D maybe TRBD1 (6 bases). Germline V gene data show CDR1 as SNHLY and CDR2 as FYNNEI. Deletions cut 6 bases from V and 0 bases from J, with 11 bases between. This CDR3 has 14 amino acids. In nucleotides, the CDR3 is TGTGCCAGCAGCAGGGGACCGGTGAACACTGAAGCTTTCTTT. Its protein product is CASSRGPVNTEAFF. Variable domain in full (rest from reference TRBV2 and TRBJ1-1): EPEVTQTPSHQVTQMGQEVILRCVPISNHLYFYWYRQILGQKVEFLVSFYNNEISEKSEIFDDQFSVERPDGSNFTLKIRSTKLEDSAMYFCASSRGPVNTEAFFGQGTRLTVV.

The sample holds one count of this clone. The J gene is TRBJ1-4, the V gene TRBV7-9; D possibly corresponds to TRBD1 (6 bases). The CDR3 runs 14 residues. V lost 5 bases and J 7 bases, leaving 14 bases between the germline ends. Germline V gene data show CDR1 as SEHNR and CDR2 as FQNEAQ (reference sequence). The CDR3 DNA reads TGTGCCAGCAGCCCAAAGGGGGAAGGTGAAAAACTGTTTTTT. Amino acid sequence: CASSPKGEGEKLFF.

The genes are TRBV6-5 and TRBJ2-2; 8 bases agree with TRBD2. The germline V gene has CDR1 MNHEY and CDR2 SVGAGI. Unmatched junction bases numbered 2, after V lost 2 bases and J lost 0 bases. CDR3 length equals 16 residues. The CDR3 sequence is CASSYTGGTNTGELFF. The CDR3 DNA reads TGTGCCAGCAGTTACACGGGGGGGACGAACACCGGGGAGCTGTTTTTT.

This clone was picked up a small number of times. The chain combines TRBV19 with TRBJ1-3, with 8 positions matching TRBD1. With 5 bases clipped from V and 1 base from J, the junction kept 13 bases outside the gene matches. CDR3 length: 18 amino acids. CDR1 and CDR2 from the germline V gene are LNHDA and SQIVND (reference sequence). The CDR3 region is CASSLDRDRTRSGNTIYF. The CDR3 bases are TGTGCCAGTAGTTTGGACCGGGACAGGACTCGATCTGGAAACACCATATATTTT. The complete variable domain, with remaining parts taken from reference TRBV19 and TRBJ1-3, reads DGGITQSPKYLFRKEGQNVTLSCEQNLNHDAMYWYRQDPGQGLRLIYYSQIVNDFQKGDIAEGYSVSREKKESFPLTVTSAQKNPTAFYLCASSLDRDRTRSGNTIYFGEGSWLTVV.

The rearrangement uses TRBV7-8 and TRBJ1-5, with 7 bases matching TRBD1. With V trimmed by 5 bases and J by 3 bases, 22 bases remained unmatched. Germline loops: CDR1 SGHVS, CDR2 FQNEAQ. The CDR3 covers 20 residues. The CDR3, as DNA: TGTGCCAGCAGCCCCCGACGACCACTAACCACAGGGGACACCAATCAGCCCCAGCATTTT. Translated, it gives CASSPRRPLTTGDTNQPQHF. Full variable domain (outside the CDR3, taken from reference TRBV7-8 and TRBJ1-5): GAGVSQSPRYKVAKRGQDVALRCDPISGHVSLFWYQQALGQGPEFLTYFQNEAQLDKSGLPSDRFFAERPEGSVSTLKIQRTQQEDSAVYLCASSPRRPLTTGDTNQPQHFGDGTRLSIL.

V and J are TRBV24-1 and TRBJ2-5, with TRBD1 matching over 7 bases. Losses at the gene ends were 2 bases for V and 6 bases for J; bases not matched to a gene: 11. CDR1 and CDR2 from the germline V gene are KGHDR and SFDVKD. The CDR3 totals 16 residues. CDR3 region: CATSDSDRPAMQTQYF. CDR3 nucleotide sequence: TGTGCCACCAGTGATTCGGACAGGCCGGCGATGCAGACCCAGTACTTC.

This chain connects TRBV18 to TRBJ1-3; TRBD1 matches at 7 bases. The ends lost 4 bases at V and 4 bases at J; junction bases unmatched: 4. Germline CDR1 is KGHSH and CDR2 is LQKENI. This CDR3 comprises 14 residues. This CDR3 is CASSQQGRGNTIYF. CDR3 nucleotides: TGTGCCAGCTCACAACAGGGGAGAGGAAACACCATATATTTT.

The chain combines TRBV10-3 with TRBJ1-5; the D is unclear. Trimming shortened V by 6 bases and J by 4 bases, and 16 bases separated the two germline ends. The CDR3 spans 15 residues. Germline values: CDR1 ENHRY, CDR2 SYGVKD. DNA for the CDR3: TGTGCCATCAGCCCGTCAACGCCGGGAAATCAGCCCCAGCATTTT. Translated: CAISPSTPGNQPQHF.

The chain is built from TRBV20-1 and TRBJ2-7; no reliable D call. CDR1 is DFQATT, CDR2 SNEGSKA, per germline (reference sequence). V was shortened by 1 base and J by 7 bases, with 5 bases between the two germline ends. The CDR3 spans 10 residues. The CDR3 DNA reads TGCAGTGCTAGAGGCGAGGAGCAGTACTTC. Residues: CSARGEEQYF.

This chain links TRBV5-1 with TRBJ2-5, with 7 nucleotides matching TRBD1. With V trimmed by 4 bases and J by 1 base, 7 bases remained unmatched. The CDR3 loop spans 15 amino acids. CDR1 and CDR2 (germline): SGHRS, YFSETQ. As DNA, the CDR3 is TGCGCCAGCAGCCTCCACGGACAGGTCCAAGAGACCCAGTACTTC. This translates into CASSLHGQVQETQYF.

The V gene is TRBV5-1, the J gene TRBJ1-1; the D is unclear. CDR3 size: 14 residues. Trimming stripped 4 bases from V and 1 base from J, with 11 bases between. Germline CDR1 and CDR2: SGHRS and YFSETQ. The CDR3 protein is CASSLQTGNTEAFF. Here the CDR3 DNA reads TGCGCCAGCAGCCTCCAGACGGGGAACACTGAAGCTTTCTTT.

The chain joins TRBV5-4 to TRBJ2-3; the D is unclear. This CDR3 has 15 amino acids. Germline V gene lookup returns CDR1 SGHNT and CDR2 YYREEE (reference sequence). Deletions cut 3 bases from V and 6 bases from J, with 17 bases between. CDR3 sequence (DNA): TGTGCCAGCAGCTCCCCGGTGAGGAATCCGGATACGCAGTATTTT. It codes for CASSSPVRNPDTQYF.

The V and J genes are TRBV5-8 and TRBJ1-2, with D hard to call. This CDR3 is built from 11 residues. V was cut by 1 base and J by 7 bases, with 5 bases left in between. CDR1 is SGHTS and CDR2 is YDEGEE in the germline V gene. This chain's CDR3 is CASSLLLGYTF. The CDR3 DNA follows: TGTGCCAGCAGCTTGCTTCTTGGCTACACCTTC.

The CDR3 region has the DNA TGTGCCAGCTCACCCCAGGACAGGGGCACTGAAGCTTTCTTT. The encoded protein is CASSPQDRGTEAFF. This sequence joins TRBV18 and TRBJ1-1; 9 bases agree with TRBD1. The CDR3 has 14 amino acids. V was pared by 3 bases and J by 4 bases, with 3 bases of the junction left unmatched. In germline, CDR1 is KGHSH, CDR2 LQKENI. Full variable domain (outside the CDR3, taken from reference TRBV18 and TRBJ1-1): NAGVMQNPRHLVRRRGQEARLRCSPMKGHSHVYWYRQLPEEGLKFMVYLQKENIIDESGMPKERFSAEFPKEGPSILRIQQVVRGDSAAYFCASSPQDRGTEAFFGQGTRLTVV.

The chain is built from TRBV9 and TRBJ2-1, with TRBD2 matching 13 bases. The trim removed 3 bases at V and 3 bases at J, leaving 6 bases unmatched. There are 17 residues in the CDR3. CDR1 SGDLS and CDR2 YYNGEE come from the germline V gene. In DNA form, the CDR3 reads TGTGCCAGCAGCGACCTACTAGCGGGGGGGAACTACAATGAGCAGTTCTTC. This translates into CASSDLLAGGNYNEQFF.

V and J are TRBV28 and TRBJ2-7, with 10 bases fitting TRBD1. The V segment lost 8 bases and the J segment 5 bases; nucleotides outside the gene matches: 12. This CDR3 spans 15 amino acids. Germline V gives CDR1 MDHEN, CDR2 SYDVKM. The CDR3 region is CASAYWGQGINEQYF. CDR3 sequence (DNA): TGTGCCAGCGCGTACTGGGGACAGGGGATCAACGAGCAGTACTTC.

This clone was picked up one time. The chain carries TRBV2 and TRBJ2-5; 7 positions match TRBD2. The CDR3 has 14 amino acids. Trimming at V came to 6 bases and at J to 1 base, leaving 5 bases not matched to a gene. From germline, CDR1 is SNHLY and CDR2 FYNNEI. CDR3 DNA sequence: TGTGCCAGCAGGTATCTAGCGGCCCAAGAGACCCAGTACTTC. Its protein is CASRYLAAQETQYF.

The chain has TRBV13 and TRBJ2-2, with 8 bases that match TRBD1. The CDR3 runs 13 residues. Germline loops: CDR1 PRHDT, CDR2 FYEKMQ (reference sequence). V lost 7 bases and J lost 15; bases outside the gene matches: 13. The CDR3 DNA reads TGTGCCAGCACCCAGGCGTGGGACAGGAAGGTGTTTTTT. Translating gives CASTQAWDRKVFF.